This T cell receptor beta chain came from a study of control samples from healthy donors and cancer patients. Only in-frame clones appear in the TCRdb table, and some are missing; sequencing was by immunoSEQ multiplex PCR. The sample consists of 130,000 to 150,000 clones, just under 95% of them appearing once. The CDR3 is 16 amino acids. Germline V gene lookup returns CDR1 SGHTA and CDR2 FQGNSA. V lost 5 bases and J 2 bases, leaving 17 bases between the germline ends. The sequence derives from a man aged 25 to 40 in good health. The rearrangement joins TRBV7-2 to TRBJ2-3; D may be TRBD2 (7 bases). Input material: blood. The chain's CDR3 is CASSGRGTTHTDTQYF. In DNA, the CDR3 is TGTGCCAGCAGCGGGAGGGGGACTACCCACACAGATACGCAGTATTTT.